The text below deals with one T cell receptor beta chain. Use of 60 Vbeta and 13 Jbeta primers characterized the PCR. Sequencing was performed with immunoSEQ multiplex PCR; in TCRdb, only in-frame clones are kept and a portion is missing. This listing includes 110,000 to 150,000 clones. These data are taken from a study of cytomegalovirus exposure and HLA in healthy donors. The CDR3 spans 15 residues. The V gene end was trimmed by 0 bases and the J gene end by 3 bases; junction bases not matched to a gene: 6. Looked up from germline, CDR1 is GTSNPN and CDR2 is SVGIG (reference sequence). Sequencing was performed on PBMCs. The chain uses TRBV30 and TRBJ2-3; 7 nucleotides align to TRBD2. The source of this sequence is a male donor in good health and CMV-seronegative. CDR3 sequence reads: CAWSVWGGSTDTQYF. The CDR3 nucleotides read TGTGCCTGGAGTGTGTGGGGCGGGAGTACAGATACGCAGTATTTT.